This T cell receptor (beta chain) was sequenced for a study of Ad26.COV2.S vaccination and SARS-CoV-2 variants. Only in-frame clones appear in the TCRdb table, and some are missing; sequencing was by immunoSEQ multiplex PCR. This table holds over 85,000 clones, around 80% found once. V lost 6 bases and J lost 4; bases outside the gene matches: 11. The length of the CDR3 is 16 residues. Germline values: CDR1 SQVTM, CDR2 ANQGSEA. The source material was peripheral blood, sampled after recovery from COVID-19. V usage is TRBV29-1 and J usage is TRBJ2-7; 14 nucleotides agree with TRBD2. This clonotype was obtained from a human donor who had recovered from COVID-19. DNA of the CDR3: TGCAGCGTCCCCTTTAGGACTAGCGGGGGGTATTACGAGCAGTACTTC. Its translation: CSVPFRTSGGYYEQYF.